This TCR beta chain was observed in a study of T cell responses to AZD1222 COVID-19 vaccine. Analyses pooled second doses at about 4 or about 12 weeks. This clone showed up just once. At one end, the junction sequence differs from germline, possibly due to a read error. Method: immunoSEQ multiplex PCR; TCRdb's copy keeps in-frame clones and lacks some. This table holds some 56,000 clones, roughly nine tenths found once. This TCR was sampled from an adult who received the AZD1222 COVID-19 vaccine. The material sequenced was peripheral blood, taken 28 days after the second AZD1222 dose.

The CDR3: CASSHRTSGSEEFF. CDR3 bases: TGCGCCAGCAGCCATCGGACTAGCGGGAGTGAGGAGTTCTTC. The chain couples TRBV4-3 to TRBJ2-1; 13 bases fit TRBD2. The V gene's germline CDR1 is LGHNA and CDR2 YSLEER. This CDR3 region has 14 residues.